This T cell receptor beta chain was observed in a study of cytomegalovirus exposure and HLA in healthy donors (dated by TCRdb to the late 2010s). Background for the entire study: An earlier analysis of around 600 of the donors reported about 250 Gb of sequence data and 117 million unique TCR beta sequences from about 200 million T cells. Donor age, sex, ethnicity and CMV serostatus were collected together with the repertoire data. The later analysis used no new phenotypic data to find candidate immune exposures, relying instead on TCR beta sequences and their occurrence across donors. Of the roughly 420 genotyped donors, more than 75% were placed in the genetic ancestry cluster associated with self-reported Caucasian donors. Besides the first cohort of approximately 670 subjects, a separate validation cohort made up of 95 to 150 different subjects was used. To predict cytomegalovirus infection status, the study brought together high-throughput TCR immunosequencing, statistical association of individual TCRs with disease status, and machine learning. About 280 gigabases of sequencing data and tens of millions of unique TCR sequences made up an early release that covered roughly 670 HLA-typed donors. Every discovery cohort repertoire had been produced on one sequencing platform. A later analysis re-examined previously published TCR beta repertoires from about 670 donors and added high-resolution HLA genotyping to investigate patterns of TCR occurrence. A later genetic analysis took genome-wide SNP genotypes for about three fifths of the 666 donors and used that subset as a discovery cohort. The study aimed to test whether cataloging public T cell receptors could reveal signatures of past pathogen exposure. HLA typing covered class I and class II loci at four-digit resolution. Across some 400 genotyped donors of the cohort, an average of roughly 250,000 unique TCR beta nucleotide sequences per donor were sequenced, and 15% to 20% of those sequences were non-productive. Typing coverage differed by locus: A, B, C, DRB1 and DQB1 were typed in about 620-630 donors, DQA1 in about 500, DPA1 in 606, and DPB1 in 472. Using immunosequencing, the study profiled T cell repertoires from 640 or so subjects and related those repertoires to cytomegalovirus serostatus. In an earlier analysis of several hundred of the donors, high-throughput TCR beta sequencing was used to judge whether each TCR beta V gene segment behaved as functional or pseudogenic. Four to six DR-DQ haplotypes were handled as single units for association and clustering, since linkage in the cohort was strong. Results and caveats for the whole study, not just this receptor: Cytomegalovirus status was reported to be diagnosed by the classifier with high specificity and sensitivity in both the original and validation cohorts. Because HLA typing was unavailable for some donors at each locus, only the typed subset was used in association tests. A further reported finding was that TCR beta sequences accurately predicted the HLA-A and HLA-B alleles for most subjects in the first cohort. According to a later analysis, most CMV-associated TCR beta chains appeared to be HLA-restricted, and the HLA associations seemed to be driven largely by CMV exposure. A later analysis found that HLA-associated TCR beta chains were more clonally expanded and had lower generation probabilities than equally common non-associated chains. Linkage disequilibrium might explain the correlated functional status among segregating V segments, but an unknown experimental factor could not be ruled out. A later genetic analysis associated a missense DCLRE1C variant with V-gene and J-gene trimming of TCR beta chains, and an independent cohort replicated the association. The presence/absence analyses assumed that sequencing depth was roughly uniform across donors, and that assumption may not be true. Because counts were too low, seventeen rarely observed V segments, including chromosome 9 orphons, were excluded from the earlier analysis of some 540 of the donors. This cohort had only TCR beta chains sequenced, and the lack of alpha or paired-chain data limited which features could be detected. A group of highly shared sequence variants was considered likely to be a technical artifact of the sequencing pipeline. A total of 150 or so TCR beta chains were listed by the study as associated with cytomegalovirus. Assigning TCR associations to individual alleles was difficult when HLA alleles, especially DR and DQ, strongly co-occurred. A later analysis found that TCR association rates varied across HLA loci, with DRB1 alleles showing the most associated TCRs and HLA-C alleles the fewest. Specific HLA alleles were associated with more than 15,000 TCR beta sequences at a false discovery rate of 0.05 in a later analysis. A later analysis reported that several top co-occurrence clusters appeared linked to parvovirus B19, influenza, CMV and Epstein-Barr virus. In a later genetic analysis, fewer N-insertions in productive TCRs were reported among donors in an Asian-associated ancestry cluster than the roughly 640-donor mean. Immune exposure information for the cohort was limited to CMV serostatus. The authors suggested that the approach could potentially be generalized to other disease states and immunological phenotypes. In vitro tests confirmed that a few of the cytomegalovirus-associated TCR beta chains recognize cytomegalovirus antigens. Across donors, most TCR sequences were observed very rarely, whereas some public TCRs were present in many individuals. An earlier analysis of 587 of the donors showed that most TCR beta V segments appeared in productive rearrangements either about 87% or about 30% of the time, which broadly matched IMGT annotations. Because the 87-base-pair reads could not distinguish some IMGT-functional V segments, including TRBV6-2 and TRBV6-3, those segments were excluded.

Comment on this clone: This receptor's antigen is unknown. Base-call qualities are not available, and no considerably larger clone is one nucleotide away.

Libraries were constructed by the immunoSEQ multiplex PCR assay. A mixture of 60 forward primers for TCR Vbeta segments and 13 reverse primers for TCR Jbeta segments was used in the multiplex PCR. A multiplex PCR assay on genomic DNA amplified the CDR3 region of rearranged TCR beta genes. The Illumina HiSeq System was used to sequence the amplified TCR beta libraries as 87-base-pair reads. Turning to the authors' computational methods: In a later analysis, about 80 million unique TCR beta chains were counted across the roughly 700 repertoires, and around 11 million of these chains were shared by at least two donors. Raw reads were error-corrected and collapsed into unique sequences with a nearest-neighbor algorithm that merged closely related sequences to remove PCR and sequencing errors. To assign V, D and J gene segments, CDR3 sequences were aligned to IMGT reference sequences. Each retained sequence needed at least a six-nucleotide match to both a V gene segment and a J gene segment. Rearrangements were classified as productive when the CDR3 lacked stop codons and remained in frame with V and J, and all other rearrangements were classified as non-productive. CDR3 was defined according to IMGT convention as the region running from the second conserved V-encoded cysteine to the conserved J-encoded phenylalanine. The earlier analysis of about 640 of the donors excluded any sequence lacking an unambiguous match to a single V gene segment. An earlier analysis of 587 of the donors classified V segments as functional when productive rearrangements were above 56.7% and as segregating when the standard deviation between donors was above 5%. To diagnose cytomegalovirus status from the catalog of TCR beta chain sequences, a statistical classification framework was built. In a later analysis, TCR nucleotide sequences were compared against IMGT/GENE-DB human TR gene sequences so that V and J genes could be assigned. In a later analysis, CDR3 sequences and most-parsimonious VDJ recombination scenarios were assigned using the TCRdist pipeline. In a later analysis, each TCR beta chain was defined by its CDR3 amino acid sequence together with its V-gene family, and reads lacking a unique V-gene family were excluded. In a later analysis, 500 to 650 highly shared, low-generation-probability nucleotide sequences were removed to address suspected cross-contamination and a sequencing artifact. In a later analysis, a clonal expansion index was calculated for each public chain from normalized within-repertoire ranks of inferred template counts. In a later analysis, generation probabilities were computed with a VDJ recombination model fitted to out-of-frame rearrangements, and the resulting probabilities were checked against IGoR. In a later analysis, TCR-TCR, TCR-HLA and TCR-CMV co-occurrence was scored with hypergeometric tests, and a repertoire-size bias correction was applied to TCR pairs. False discovery rates were estimated in a later analysis by permuting HLA or CMV assignments 20 times. In a later analysis, co-occurring TCRs were grouped with DBSCAN, and TCRdist sequence similarity was added when clustering was performed within HLA-allele-positive subsets. Repertoires with fewer than 30,000 or more than 120,000 public chains, plus five repertoires with anomalous nucleotide sharing, were excluded from co-occurrence clustering. TCRdb provides this immuneACCESS table in a form limited to in-frame rearrangements. Some clones are lacking; in checked studies, under half of them reflect an unresolved V gene, and why the rest are absent is not known. That table gives V, J and clone size, and the DNA gave D and trimming. For this sample the table gives about 120,000 clones, of which roughly 67% were detected only once. The top ten constitute 8% to 10% of the sample.

Spanning cysteine to phenylalanine, the CDR3 consists of 16 amino acids. Left in the record is the CDR3 DNA by itself, 48 bases read in frame from the first base. The germline V gene supplies CDR1 SGHRS and CDR2 YFSETQ. Trimming leaves V shorter by 4 bases and J shorter by 6 bases, with the junction holding 13 bases beyond the gene matches. The cohort comprised fewer than 750 healthy bone marrow donors. At the time of sampling, all cohort members were nominally healthy, though unrecorded immune exposures were likely present. The donor was CMV seropositive and was included in the group of 250 to 300 seropositive cohort members. Each donor provided a peripheral blood sample, and peripheral blood mononuclear cells were used for TCR beta sequencing. The Qiagen DNeasy Blood Extraction Kit was used to extract genomic DNA from the blood cell samples.

The chain links TRBV5-1 with TRBJ2-5, with 9 bases in between that match TRBD2. The sequence derives from a young man in good health and CMV-seropositive. Sequencing was performed on PBMCs. The CDR3 protein sequence reads: CASSTALAGAAQTQYF. Read as DNA, the sequence is TGCGCCAGCAGCACAGCACTAGCGGGTGCTGCCCAGACCCAGTACTTC.